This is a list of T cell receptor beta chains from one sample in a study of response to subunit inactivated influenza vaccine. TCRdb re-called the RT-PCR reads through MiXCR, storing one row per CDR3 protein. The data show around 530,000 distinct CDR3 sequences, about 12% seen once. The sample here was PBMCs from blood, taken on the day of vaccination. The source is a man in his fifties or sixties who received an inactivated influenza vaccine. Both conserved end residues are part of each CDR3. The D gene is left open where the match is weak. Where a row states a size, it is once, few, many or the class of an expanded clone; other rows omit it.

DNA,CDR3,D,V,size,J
TGTGCCAGCAGCAAAACCTCTGGCCAGGGGACCCAGTACTTC,CASSKTSGQGTQYF,NA,TRBV6-2/TRBV6-3,NA,TRBJ2-5
TGTGCCAGCAGCTTGAAAGTTGGGACTTCCTACGAGCAGTACTTC,CASSLKVGTSYEQYF,NA,TRBV7-9,NA,TRBJ2-7
TGTGCCAGTGGACAGGGGGCGGATACGCAGTATTTT,CASGQGADTQYF,TRBD1,TRBV25-1,many,TRBJ2-3
TGCGCCAGCAGCTGGACGGACTGGCAAGAGACCCAGTACTTC,CASSWTDWQETQYF,NA,TRBV5-1,NA,TRBJ2-5
TGTGCCACCATGGCCCGGCAGGGCGCAGAGACCCAGTACTTC,CATMARQGAETQYF,NA,TRBV24-1,NA,TRBJ2-5
TGTGCCAGCAGCCCAGCGGGAGGGTCCTCCTACAATGAGCAGTTCTTC,CASSPAGGSSYNEQFF,TRBD2,TRBV7-2,many,TRBJ2-1
TGTGCCAGCAGCCAACAACCGGGGGAGACCCAGTACTTC,CASSQQPGETQYF,NA,TRBV4-2,NA,TRBJ2-5
TGCGCCAGCAGCCAAGAATATACGGGAGGAAGAAACGAGCAGTACTTC,CASSQEYTGGRNEQYF,TRBD2,TRBV4-3,NA,TRBJ2-7
TGTGCCAGCAGTTTATTGTTTAGCGGGAGCAATGAGCAGTTCTTC,CASSLLFSGSNEQFF,TRBD2,TRBV28,NA,TRBJ2-1
TGTGCCAGCAGCCAACCGGGACAGGGTTACTACGAGCAGTACTTC,CASSQPGQGYYEQYF,TRBD1,TRBV4-2,NA,TRBJ2-7
TGTGCCAGTTCAGGGCGCGGAGGCGCTAATGAAAAACTGTTTTTT,CASSGRGGANEKLFF,NA,TRBV6-1,few,TRBJ1-4
TGTGCCAGCAGTTTAGCGCCCGGGGGGGGCCTCCGGTATTTT,CASSLAPGGGLRYF,TRBD2,TRBV12-3/TRBV12-4,few,TRBJ2-3
TGTGCCAGCAGCCTACGGCGTGAAAAACTGTTTTTT,CASSLRREKLFF,NA,TRBV12-3/TRBV12-4,NA,TRBJ1-4
TGTGCCAGCAGGCCGTTGAGCGGGAGTTCCCACGAGCAGTACTTC,CASRPLSGSSHEQYF,TRBD2,TRBV6-2/TRBV6-3,few,TRBJ2-7
TGCAGTGCTAGGGATAGCGGGGTCCCCTACGAGCAGTACTTC,CSARDSGVPYEQYF,TRBD2,TRBV20-1,few,TRBJ2-7
TGTGCCAGCAGTCCAGGGGGTTGGAACACTGAAGCTTTCTTT,CASSPGGWNTEAFF,TRBD1,TRBV6-1,NA,TRBJ1-1
TGTGCCACGACTTCCGGGACATATCGTCCAGATACGCAGTATTTT,CATTSGTYRPDTQYF,NA,TRBV24-1,NA,TRBJ2-3
TGTGCCAGCAGTTACGGGACAGGGTCGGTCAGCACAGATACGCAGTATTTT,CASSYGTGSVSTDTQYF,TRBD1,TRBV6-2/TRBV6-3,NA,TRBJ2-3